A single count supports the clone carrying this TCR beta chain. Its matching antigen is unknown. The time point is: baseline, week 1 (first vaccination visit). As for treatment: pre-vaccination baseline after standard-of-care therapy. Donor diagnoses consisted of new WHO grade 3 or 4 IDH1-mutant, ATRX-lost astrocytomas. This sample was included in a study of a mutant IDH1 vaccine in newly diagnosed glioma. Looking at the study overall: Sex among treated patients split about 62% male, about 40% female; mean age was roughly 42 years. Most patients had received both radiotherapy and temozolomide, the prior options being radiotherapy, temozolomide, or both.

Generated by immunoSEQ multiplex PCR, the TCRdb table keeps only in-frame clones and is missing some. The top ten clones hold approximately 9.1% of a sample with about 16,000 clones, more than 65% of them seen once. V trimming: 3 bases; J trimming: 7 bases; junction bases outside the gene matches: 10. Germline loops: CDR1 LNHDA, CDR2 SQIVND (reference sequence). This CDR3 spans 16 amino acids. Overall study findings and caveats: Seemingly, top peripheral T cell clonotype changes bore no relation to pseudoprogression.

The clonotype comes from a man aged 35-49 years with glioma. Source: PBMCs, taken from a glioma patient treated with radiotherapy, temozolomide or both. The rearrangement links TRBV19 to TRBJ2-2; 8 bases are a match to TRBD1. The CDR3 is CASSIMAGGLVGELFF. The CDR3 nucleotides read TGTGCCAGTAGTATCATGGCAGGGGGCCTCGTCGGGGAGCTGTTTTTT.